This T cell receptor beta chain was recovered during a study of T-cell memory formation after mild COVID-19. Whole-study context: Most TCR clusters belonged to a single donor. The study, taken as a whole, reports: Contracting CD4+ clones lay largely in CM and EM, with CD8+ ones residing in EMRA.

This clonotype was counted many times. Its antigen remains unknown. A junction boundary mismatches the germline segment, possibly from a read error. The authors produced TCR alpha and TCR beta cDNA libraries with sample barcodes and UMIs by 5'RACE using constant-segment primers. From the 5' RACE reads, TCRdb called clonotypes with MiXCR, one entry per CDR3 protein. The table includes about 610,000 distinct CDR3 sequences, roughly a sixth detected once. There are 12 residues in the CDR3. Sample: PBMCs or a T cell subset sorted from them (not recorded which). The J gene is TRBJ2-7, the V gene TRBV12-3 or TRBV12-4, with 11 bases aligning to TRBD1. This sequence originates from an adult woman who had mild COVID-19 (a few samples of this study predate the infection). Cell type and time point are not known. The CDR3: CASGQGAYEQYF. CDR3 sequence (DNA): TGCGCCAGCGGACAGGGGGCATACGAGCAGTACTTC.